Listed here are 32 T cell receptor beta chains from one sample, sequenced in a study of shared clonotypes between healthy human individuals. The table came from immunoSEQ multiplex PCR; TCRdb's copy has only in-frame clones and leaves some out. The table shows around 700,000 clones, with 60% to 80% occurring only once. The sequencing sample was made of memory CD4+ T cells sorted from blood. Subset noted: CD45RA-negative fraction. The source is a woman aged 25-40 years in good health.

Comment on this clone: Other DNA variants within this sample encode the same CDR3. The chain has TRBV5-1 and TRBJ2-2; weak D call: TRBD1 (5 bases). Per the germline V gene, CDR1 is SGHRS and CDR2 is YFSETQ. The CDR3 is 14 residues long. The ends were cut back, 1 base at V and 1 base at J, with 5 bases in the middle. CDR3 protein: CASSLTGNTGELFF. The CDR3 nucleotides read TGCGCCAGCAGCTTGACAGGGAACACCGGGGAGCTGTTTTTT.

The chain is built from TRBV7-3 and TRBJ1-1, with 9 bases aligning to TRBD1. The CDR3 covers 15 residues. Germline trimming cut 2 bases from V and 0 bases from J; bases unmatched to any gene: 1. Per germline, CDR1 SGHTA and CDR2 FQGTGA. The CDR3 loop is CASSLGQGMNTEAFF. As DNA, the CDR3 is TGTGCCAGCAGCTTAGGACAGGGGATGAACACTGAAGCTTTCTTT. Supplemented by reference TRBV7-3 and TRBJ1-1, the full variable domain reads GAGVSQTPSNKVTEKGKYVELRCDPISGHTALYWYRQSLGQGPEFLIYFQGTGAADDSGLPNDRFFAVRPEGSVSTLKIQRTERGDSAVYLCASSLGQGMNTEAFFGQGTRLTVV.

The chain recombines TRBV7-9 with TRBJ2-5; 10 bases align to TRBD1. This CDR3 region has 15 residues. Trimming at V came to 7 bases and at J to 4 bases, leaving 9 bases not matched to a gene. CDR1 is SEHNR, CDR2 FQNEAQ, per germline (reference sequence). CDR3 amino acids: CASNNPTGGTETQYF. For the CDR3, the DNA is TGTGCCAGCAACAACCCGACAGGGGGCACAGAGACCCAGTACTTC.

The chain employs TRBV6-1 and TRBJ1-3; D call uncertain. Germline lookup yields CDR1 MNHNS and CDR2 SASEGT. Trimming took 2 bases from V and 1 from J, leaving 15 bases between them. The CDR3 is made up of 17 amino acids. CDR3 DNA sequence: TGTGCCAGCAGTGAAAGACGGGGTTCGCTGTCTGGAAACACCATATATTTT. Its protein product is CASSERRGSLSGNTIYF.

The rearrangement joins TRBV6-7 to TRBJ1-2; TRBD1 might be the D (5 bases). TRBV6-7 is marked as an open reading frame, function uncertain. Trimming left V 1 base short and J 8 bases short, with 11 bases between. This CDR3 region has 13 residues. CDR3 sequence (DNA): TGTGCCAGCAGTTACTGCACAGGTATGGGCTACACCTTC. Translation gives CASSYCTGMGYTF.

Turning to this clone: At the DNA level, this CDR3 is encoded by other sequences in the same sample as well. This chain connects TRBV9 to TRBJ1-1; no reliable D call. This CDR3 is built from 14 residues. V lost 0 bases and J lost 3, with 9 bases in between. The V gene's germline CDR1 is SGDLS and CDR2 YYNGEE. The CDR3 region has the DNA TGTGCCAGCAGCGTAGGAACTACGGACACTGAAGCTTTCTTT. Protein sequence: CASSVGTTDTEAFF.

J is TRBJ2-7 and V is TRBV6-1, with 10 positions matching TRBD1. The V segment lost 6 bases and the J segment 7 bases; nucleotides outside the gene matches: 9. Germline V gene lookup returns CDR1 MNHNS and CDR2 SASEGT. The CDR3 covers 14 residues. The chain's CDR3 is CASSGLTGGGEQYF. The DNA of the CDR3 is TGTGCCAGCAGCGGCCTGACAGGGGGCGGAGAGCAGTACTTC.

The DNA for the CDR3 is TGCGCCAGCAGCACGGGGGACAGGGATTCTTCCGAGCAGTACTTC. The encoded protein is CASSTGDRDSSEQYF. This chain joins TRBV5-1 and TRBJ2-7; 9 bases map to TRBD1. The V gene end was trimmed by 4 bases and the J gene end by 6 bases; junction bases not matched to a gene: 11. Per germline, CDR1 SGHRS and CDR2 YFSETQ. This CDR3 spans 15 amino acids.

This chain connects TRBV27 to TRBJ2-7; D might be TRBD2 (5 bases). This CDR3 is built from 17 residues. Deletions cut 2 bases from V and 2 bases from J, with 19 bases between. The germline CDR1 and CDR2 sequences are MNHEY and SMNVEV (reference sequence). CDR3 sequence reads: CASSLSSTKGRAYEQYF. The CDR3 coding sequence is TGTGCCAGCAGTTTAAGTTCGACTAAAGGTCGGGCCTACGAGCAGTACTTC.

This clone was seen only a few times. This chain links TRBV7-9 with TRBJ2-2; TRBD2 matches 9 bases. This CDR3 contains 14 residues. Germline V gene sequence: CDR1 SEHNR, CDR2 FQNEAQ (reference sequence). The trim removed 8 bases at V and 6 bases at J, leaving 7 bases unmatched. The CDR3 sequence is CASLAGYGSGELFF. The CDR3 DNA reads TGTGCCAGCCTAGCGGGATACGGGTCCGGGGAGCTGTTTTTT.

The CDR3 loop reads CASSIQGDQPQHF. CDR3 nucleotide sequence: TGTGCCAGCAGCATCCAGGGGGATCAGCCCCAGCATTTT. The rearrangement uses TRBV5-4 and TRBJ1-5, with 7 nucleotides matching TRBD1. Trimming removed 4 bases from V and 5 bases from J; junction bases left unmatched: 3. The CDR3 loop spans 13 amino acids. In germline, CDR1 is SGHNT, CDR2 YYREEE (reference sequence).

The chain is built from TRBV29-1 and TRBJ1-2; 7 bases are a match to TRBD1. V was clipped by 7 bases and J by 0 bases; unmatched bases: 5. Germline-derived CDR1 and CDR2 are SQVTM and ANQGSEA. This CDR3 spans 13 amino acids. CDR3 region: CSAGDRANYGYTF. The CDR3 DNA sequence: TGCAGCGCTGGGGACAGAGCTAACTATGGCTACACCTTC.

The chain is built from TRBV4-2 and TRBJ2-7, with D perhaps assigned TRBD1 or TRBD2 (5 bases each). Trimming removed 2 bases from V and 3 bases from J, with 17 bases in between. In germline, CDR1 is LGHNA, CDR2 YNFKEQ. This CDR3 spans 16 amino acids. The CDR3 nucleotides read TGTGCCAGCAGCCAACAGGGTGGGGGAAAGGGCTACGAGCAGTACTTC. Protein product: CASSQQGGGKGYEQYF.

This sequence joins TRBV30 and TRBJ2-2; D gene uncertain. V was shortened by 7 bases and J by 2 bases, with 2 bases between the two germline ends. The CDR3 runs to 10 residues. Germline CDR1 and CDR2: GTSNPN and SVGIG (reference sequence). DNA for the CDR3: TGTGCCTCCAACACCGGGGAGCTGTTTTTT. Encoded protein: CASNTGELFF.

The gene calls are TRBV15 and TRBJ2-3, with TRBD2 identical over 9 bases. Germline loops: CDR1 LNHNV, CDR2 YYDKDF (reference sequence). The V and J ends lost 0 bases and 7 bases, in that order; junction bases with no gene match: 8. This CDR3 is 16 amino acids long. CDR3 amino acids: CATSRDSLAGEHTQYF. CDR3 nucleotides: TGTGCCACCAGCAGAGATTCTTTAGCGGGAGAGCATACGCAGTATTTT.

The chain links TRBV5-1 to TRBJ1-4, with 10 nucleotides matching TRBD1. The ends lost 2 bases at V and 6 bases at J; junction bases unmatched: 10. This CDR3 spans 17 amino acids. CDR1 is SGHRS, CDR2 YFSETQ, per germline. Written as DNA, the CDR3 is TGCGCCAGCAGCTTCACCTCCTCCGGGACAGGGGATGAAAAACTGTTTTTT. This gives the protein CASSFTSSGTGDEKLFF. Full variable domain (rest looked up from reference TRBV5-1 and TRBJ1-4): KAGVTQTPRYLIKTRGQQVTLSCSPISGHRSVSWYQQTPGQGLQFLFEYFSETQRNKGNFPGRFSGRQFSNSRSEMNVSTLELGDSALYLCASSFTSSGTGDEKLFFGSGTQLSVL.

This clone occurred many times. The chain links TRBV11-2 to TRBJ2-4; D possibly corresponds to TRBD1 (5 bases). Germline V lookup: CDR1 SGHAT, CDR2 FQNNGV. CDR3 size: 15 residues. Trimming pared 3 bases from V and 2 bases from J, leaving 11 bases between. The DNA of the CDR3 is TGTGCCAGCAGCTTTCTTAGGGGATCCAAAAACATTCAGTACTTC. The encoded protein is CASSFLRGSKNIQYF.

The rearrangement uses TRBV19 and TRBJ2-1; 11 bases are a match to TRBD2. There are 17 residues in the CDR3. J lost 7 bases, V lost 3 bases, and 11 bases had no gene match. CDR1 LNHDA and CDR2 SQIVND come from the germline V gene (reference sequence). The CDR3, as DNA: TGTGCCAGTAGTATCGCCATGACTAGCGGGAATAGGAATGAGCAGTTCTTC. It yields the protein CASSIAMTSGNRNEQFF.

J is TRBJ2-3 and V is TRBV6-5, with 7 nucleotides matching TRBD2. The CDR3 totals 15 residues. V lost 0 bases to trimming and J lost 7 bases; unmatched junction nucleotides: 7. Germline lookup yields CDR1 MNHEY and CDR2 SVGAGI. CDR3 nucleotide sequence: TGTGCCAGCAGTTACTCGGGGGAGGGCCGGCATACGCAGTATTTT. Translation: CASSYSGEGRHTQYF.

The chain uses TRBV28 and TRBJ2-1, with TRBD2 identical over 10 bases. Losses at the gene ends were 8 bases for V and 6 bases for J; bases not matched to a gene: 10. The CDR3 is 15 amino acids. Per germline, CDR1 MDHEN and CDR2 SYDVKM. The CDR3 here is CASLPGLAVVNEQFF. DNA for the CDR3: TGTGCCAGCCTCCCCGGACTAGCGGTAGTCAATGAGCAGTTCTTC.

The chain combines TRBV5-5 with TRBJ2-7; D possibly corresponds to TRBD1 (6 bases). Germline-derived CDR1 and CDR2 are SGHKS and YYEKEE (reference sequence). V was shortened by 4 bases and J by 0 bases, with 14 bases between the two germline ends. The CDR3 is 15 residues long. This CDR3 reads CASSHPGQSSYEQYF. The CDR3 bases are TGTGCCAGCAGCCACCCGGGACAAAGCTCCTACGAGCAGTACTTC.

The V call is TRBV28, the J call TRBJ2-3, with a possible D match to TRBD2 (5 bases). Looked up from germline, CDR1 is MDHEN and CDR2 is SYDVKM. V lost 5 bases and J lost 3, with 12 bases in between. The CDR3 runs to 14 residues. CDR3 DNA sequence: TGTGCCAGCAGTCCGCCGAGGGTGACAGATACGCAGTATTTT. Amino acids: CASSPPRVTDTQYF.

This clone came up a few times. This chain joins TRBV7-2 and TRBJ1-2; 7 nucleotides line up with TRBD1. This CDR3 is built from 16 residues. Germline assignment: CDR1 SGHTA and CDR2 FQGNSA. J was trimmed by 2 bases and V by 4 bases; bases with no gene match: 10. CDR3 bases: TGTGCCAGCAGCTCCGGGACAGTAATATCCAACTATGGCTACACCTTC. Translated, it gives CASSSGTVISNYGYTF. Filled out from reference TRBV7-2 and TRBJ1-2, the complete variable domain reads GAGVSQSPSNKVTEKGKDVELRCDPISGHTALYWYRQSLGQGLEFLIYFQGNSAPDKSGLPSDRFSAERTGGSVSTLTIQRTQQEDSAVYLCASSSGTVISNYGYTFGSGTRLTVV.

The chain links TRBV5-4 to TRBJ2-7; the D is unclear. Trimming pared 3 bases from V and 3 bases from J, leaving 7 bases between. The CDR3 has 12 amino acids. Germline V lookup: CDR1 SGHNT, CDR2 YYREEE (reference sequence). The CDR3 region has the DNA TGTGCCAGCAGCTCCCCCTTCTACGAGCAGTACTTC. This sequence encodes CASSSPFYEQYF.

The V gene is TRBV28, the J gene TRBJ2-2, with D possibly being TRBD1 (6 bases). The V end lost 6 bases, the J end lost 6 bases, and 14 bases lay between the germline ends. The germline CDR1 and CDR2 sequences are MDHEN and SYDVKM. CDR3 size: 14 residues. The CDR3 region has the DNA TGTGCCAGCAGCGAAACAGGGCTCGCCGGGGAGCTGTTTTTT. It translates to CASSETGLAGELFF.

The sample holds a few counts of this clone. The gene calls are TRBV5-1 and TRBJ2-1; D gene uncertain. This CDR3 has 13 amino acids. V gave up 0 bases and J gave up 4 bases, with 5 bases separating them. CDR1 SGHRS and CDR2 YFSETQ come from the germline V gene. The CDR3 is CASSLDEYNEQFF. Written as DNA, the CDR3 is TGCGCCAGCAGCTTGGACGAGTACAATGAGCAGTTCTTC.

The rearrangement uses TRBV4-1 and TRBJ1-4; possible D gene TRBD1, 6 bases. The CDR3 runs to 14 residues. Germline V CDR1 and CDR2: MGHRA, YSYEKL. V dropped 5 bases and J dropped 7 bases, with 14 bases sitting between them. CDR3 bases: TGCGCCAGCAGCGCGCGGGGGGGCTCTGAAAAACTGTTTTTT. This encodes CASSARGGSEKLFF.

The CDR3 loop is CAWSVFRTSGKSYEQYF. In DNA, the CDR3 is TGTGCCTGGAGTGTGTTTAGGACTAGCGGGAAGAGCTACGAGCAGTACTTC. The gene calls are TRBV30 and TRBJ2-5, with TRBD2 identical over 12 bases. The end of the DNA fits TRBJ2-7 better, so the J call may be wrong. Germline-derived CDR1 and CDR2 are GTSNPN and SVGIG (reference sequence). CDR3 length: 17 amino acids.

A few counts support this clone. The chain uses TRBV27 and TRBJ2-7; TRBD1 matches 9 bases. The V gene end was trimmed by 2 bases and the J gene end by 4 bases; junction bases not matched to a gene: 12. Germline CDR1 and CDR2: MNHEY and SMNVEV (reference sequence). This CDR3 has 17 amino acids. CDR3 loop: CASSLAGPGQGGYEQYF. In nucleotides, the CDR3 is TGTGCCAGCAGTTTAGCCGGACCGGGACAGGGAGGGTACGAGCAGTACTTC.

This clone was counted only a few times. The CDR3 loop reads CASSSQDSFNSPLHF. The DNA of the CDR3 is TGTGCCAGCAGCTCGCAGGACAGTTTCAATTCACCCCTCCACTTT. This chain connects TRBV7-6 to TRBJ1-6; D perhaps matches TRBD1 (6 bases). Trimming cost V 4 bases and J 7 bases, with 14 bases left between them. CDR3 size: 15 residues. Germline CDR1 and CDR2: SGHVS and FNYEAQ.

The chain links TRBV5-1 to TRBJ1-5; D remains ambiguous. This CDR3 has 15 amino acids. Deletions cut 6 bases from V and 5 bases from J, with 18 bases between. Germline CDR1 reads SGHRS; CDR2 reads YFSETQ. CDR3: CASNAHRHCYQPQHF. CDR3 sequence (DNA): TGCGCCAGCAATGCACATCGGCATTGCTATCAGCCCCAGCATTTT. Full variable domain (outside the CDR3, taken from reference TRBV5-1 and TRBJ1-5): KAGVTQTPRYLIKTRGQQVTLSCSPISGHRSVSWYQQTPGQGLQFLFEYFSETQRNKGNFPGRFSGRQFSNSRSEMNVSTLELGDSALYLCASNAHRHCYQPQHFGDGTRLSIL.

The CDR3 spells CASSANTDTQYF. The CDR3 region has the DNA TGTGCCAGCTCAGCCAACACAGATACGCAGTATTTT. The chain combines TRBV18 with TRBJ2-3; D is unresolved. This CDR3 contains 12 residues. The germline V and J ends were trimmed by 5 bases and 2 bases, with 5 bases remaining between them. The V gene's germline CDR1 is KGHSH and CDR2 LQKENI.